Below, 6 T cell receptor beta chains from the same sample are listed, as sequenced in a study of blood T cell repertoires in COVID-19. Data came from immunoSEQ multiplex PCR; TCRdb stores just in-frame clones and leaves some out. The table lists about 240,000 clones, roughly 83% of them singletons. The sequenced sample consisted of peripheral blood. The origin of the receptors is a woman of 80 years or more with acute or convalescent COVID-19.

This chain uses TRBV5-1 with TRBJ1-4; D is possibly TRBD1 (5 bases). The V gene's germline CDR1 is SGHRS and CDR2 YFSETQ. Trimming removed 4 bases from V and 8 bases from J, with 15 bases in between. This CDR3 has 14 residues. CDR3 loop: CASSPGRGGEKLFF. CDR3 in DNA: TGCGCCAGCAGCCCCGGGAGGGGTGGAGAAAAACTGTTTTTT.

V usage is TRBV21-1 and J usage is TRBJ2-3; TRBD2 is the table's D call and was not checked against the DNA. TRBV21-1 is labeled a pseudogene. This CDR3 comprises 15 residues. The CDR3 coding sequence is TGTGCCAGCAGCCCTAAGGAGGAAAGCACAGATACGCAGTATTTT. It codes for CASSPKEESTDTQYF.

The rearrangement uses TRBV11-3 and TRBJ2-1, with 11 bases lining up with TRBD2. Germline V lookup: CDR1 SGHNT, CDR2 YENEEA. V shed 3 bases, J shed 6 bases, and the junction held 7 bases outside the gene matches. This CDR3 comprises 16 residues. CDR3 DNA: TGTGCCAGCAGCTTGGATAGCGGGGGGGCCTCCAATGAGCAGTTCTTC. Its translation is CASSLDSGGASNEQFF. Using reference TRBV11-3 and TRBJ2-1 for the parts outside the CDR3, the full variable domain is EAGVVQSPRYKIIEKKQPVAFWCNPISGHNTLYWYLQNLGQGPELLIRYENEEAVDDSQLPKDRFSAERLKGVDSTLKIQPAELGDSAVYLCASSLDSGGASNEQFFGPGTRLTVL.

This clone was found a few times. The gene calls are TRBV5-4 and TRBJ2-7; 10 bases match TRBD1. V lost 4 bases to trimming and J lost 7 bases; unmatched junction nucleotides: 8. Germline assignment: CDR1 SGHNT and CDR2 YYREEE (reference sequence). The CDR3 consists of 14 residues. The CDR3 sequence: CASSPGTGVGEQYF. The CDR3 DNA follows: TGTGCCAGCAGCCCGGGGACAGGGGTAGGGGAGCAGTACTTC. The entire variable domain, with the rest obtained from reference TRBV5-4 and TRBJ2-7, is as follows: ETGVTQSPTHLIKTRGQQVTLRCSSQSGHNTVSWYQQALGQGPQFIFQYYREEENGRGNFPPRFSGLQFPNYSSELNVNALELDDSALYLCASSPGTGVGEQYFGPGTRLTVT.

This chain joins TRBV29-1 and TRBJ2-2, with a tentative D call TRBD1 (6 bases). Trimming shortened V by 7 bases and J by 7 bases, and 22 bases separated the two germline ends. The germline V gene encodes CDR1 SQVTM and CDR2 ANQGSEA. The CDR3 has 15 residues. The CDR3 nucleotides are TGCAGCGCACGCCCCAGGGCGACACAGGGCGGGGAGCTGTTTTTT. The encoded protein is CSARPRATQGGELFF.

The chain joins TRBV5-4 to TRBJ2-7; TRBD1 matches at 7 bases. The CDR3 spans 15 residues. Germline trimming cut 1 base from V and 5 bases from J; bases unmatched to any gene: 9. The V gene's germline CDR1 is SGHNT and CDR2 YYREEE (reference sequence). The CDR3 sequence: CASSLPQGTENEQYF. CDR3 in DNA: TGTGCCAGCAGCTTGCCACAGGGGACCGAGAACGAGCAGTACTTC.